Following are 17 T cell receptor beta chains from one sample sequenced in a study of T cells in tumors after PD-1 blockade. TCRdb's copy holds only in-frame clones and misses some; the assay was immunoSEQ multiplex PCR. The data contain approximately 59,000 clones, roughly 77% of them seen just once; the ten biggest clones take up 13%. The sample here was PBMCs, taken before anti-PD-1 treatment. These receptors were taken from a human donor with basal cell carcinoma.

This rearrangement joins TRBV12-5 to TRBJ1-4; 7 bases line up with TRBD1. V was clipped by 0 bases and J by 4 bases; unmatched bases: 5. From germline, CDR1 is LGHNT and CDR2 FRNRAP. The CDR3 runs 16 residues. DNA for the CDR3: TGTGCTAGTGGTTTGGTACTGGGACAGTATAATGAAAAACTGTTTTTT. This sequence encodes CASGLVLGQYNEKLFF.

V usage is TRBV4-1 and J usage is TRBJ2-7; 8 nucleotides agree with TRBD2. Germline CDR1 MGHRA, CDR2 YSYEKL. The CDR3 loop spans 15 amino acids. J was trimmed by 4 bases and V by 1 base; bases with no gene match: 6. The CDR3 region is CASSQVRGGIYEQYF. CDR3 sequence (DNA): TGCGCCAGCAGCCAAGTCCGGGGGGGCATTTACGAGCAGTACTTC.

This clone was seen only a few times. The chain combines TRBV5-5 with TRBJ1-1, with D unclear. The CDR3 covers 17 residues. V lost 4 bases and J lost 1, with 20 bases in between. In germline, CDR1 is SGHKS, CDR2 YYEKEE (reference sequence). The CDR3 DNA sequence: TGTGCCAGCAGCCTCACAACACCGGGAACCCCGAACACTGAAGCTTTCTTT. Its translation: CASSLTTPGTPNTEAFF.

Here the CDR3 DNA reads TGTGCCAGCAGTGCTAGCGAGAATGAGCAGTTCTTC. Its translation: CASSASENEQFF. This rearrangement joins TRBV12-3 or TRBV12-4 to TRBJ2-1; perhaps TRBD2 as D (6 bases). Trimming left V 5 bases short and J 7 bases short, with 9 bases between. This CDR3 comprises 12 residues.

Here the CDR3 DNA reads TGTGCCAGCAGCATAAGAGACAGGGTCTACGAGCAGTACTTC. This translates into CASSIRDRVYEQYF. The chain links TRBV5-6 to TRBJ2-7; 7 bases are a match to TRBD1. J lost 3 bases, V lost 4 bases, and 7 bases had no gene match. The CDR3 covers 14 residues. The germline gives CDR1 SGHDT, CDR2 YYEEEE.

The rearrangement links TRBV10-3 to TRBJ2-7, with D possibly TRBD1 on 6 matching bases. Germline V gene data show CDR1 as ENHRY and CDR2 as SYGVKD. V lost 0 bases and J lost 2, with 14 bases in between. CDR3 length equals 16 residues. The CDR3 DNA reads TGTGCCATCAGTGAGTCGGTAGGGGGTCAACCCTACGAGCAGTACTTC. Translation: CAISESVGGQPYEQYF.

The chain combines TRBV12-3 or TRBV12-4 with TRBJ1-5; D gene ambiguous. Trimming cost V 5 bases and J 0 bases, with 5 bases left between them. The CDR3 is 13 amino acids. This chain's CDR3 is CASSRNSNQPQHF. As DNA, the CDR3 is TGTGCCAGCAGTCGTAATAGCAATCAGCCCCAGCATTTT.

This clone was found once. This chain joins TRBV2 and TRBJ2-1, with unresolved D. Looked up from germline, CDR1 is SNHLY and CDR2 is FYNNEI. The CDR3 totals 13 residues. Trimming pared 3 bases from V and 5 bases from J, leaving 8 bases between. CDR3 in amino acids: CASSDWTHNEQFF. CDR3 sequence (DNA): TGTGCCAGCAGTGATTGGACCCACAATGAGCAGTTCTTC.

The chain couples TRBV2 to TRBJ2-5; TRBD2 is a possible D gene (5 bases). The CDR3 runs to 11 residues. V dropped 7 bases and J dropped 3 bases, with 6 bases sitting between them. CDR1 and CDR2 (germline): SNHLY, FYNNEI. The CDR3 sequence is CASKREETQYF. The DNA of the CDR3 is TGTGCCAGCAAGAGGGAAGAGACCCAGTACTTC. Filled out from reference TRBV2 and TRBJ2-5, the complete variable domain reads EPEVTQTPSHQVTQMGQEVILRCVPISNHLYFYWYRQILGQKVEFLVSFYNNEISEKSEIFDDQFSVERPDGSNFTLKIRSTKLEDSAMYFCASKREETQYFGPGTRLLVL.

CDR3 sequence reads: CASSQAGTGRNEQYF. The CDR3 DNA reads as TGTGCCAGCAGCCAGGCGGGGACAGGGAGAAACGAGCAGTACTTC. The V gene is TRBV7-2, the J gene TRBJ2-7; 9 bases are shared with TRBD1. CDR1 is SGHTA, CDR2 FQGNSA, per germline. The CDR3 covers 15 residues. The V and J ends lost 5 bases and 5 bases, in that order; junction bases with no gene match: 10.

The count of this clone is one. V is TRBV28 and J is TRBJ2-7; TRBD1 might be the D (7 bases). CDR1 is MDHEN and CDR2 is SYDVKM in the germline V gene. The CDR3 is 14 residues long. V lost 3 bases and J lost 4, with 13 bases in between. CDR3 in DNA: TGTGCCAGCAGTTTTGGAGGGGGCCTATACGAGCAGTACTTC. Amino acids: CASSFGGGLYEQYF.

The CDR3 DNA reads as TGTGCCAGCAGCCTTTCTCCGGGACTAGCGGGGGGACCACGCGAGCAGTACTTC. Encoded protein: CASSLSPGLAGGPREQYF. The chain joins TRBV3-1 (or the pseudogene TRBV3-2) to TRBJ2-7, with 15 bases fitting TRBD2. Germline V gene sequence: CDR1 LGHDT, CDR2 YNNKEL (reference sequence). The V and J ends lost 4 bases and 6 bases, in that order; junction bases with no gene match: 13. The CDR3 is 18 amino acids.

In its sample, this clone was seen a few times. The V and J genes are TRBV2 and TRBJ1-3; D is ambiguous. Germline V gives CDR1 SNHLY, CDR2 FYNNEI. V was shortened by 6 bases and J by 0 bases, with 6 bases between the two germline ends. This CDR3 is 13 amino acids long. The CDR3 protein is CASRFSSGNTIYF. CDR3 bases: TGTGCCAGCAGGTTCTCCTCTGGAAACACCATATATTTT. The complete variable domain, with remaining parts taken from reference TRBV2 and TRBJ1-3, reads EPEVTQTPSHQVTQMGQEVILRCVPISNHLYFYWYRQILGQKVEFLVSFYNNEISEKSEIFDDQFSVERPDGSNFTLKIRSTKLEDSAMYFCASRFSSGNTIYFGEGSWLTVV.

The chain links TRBV27 to TRBJ2-2, with D possibly being TRBD1 or TRBD2 (6 bases each). Trimming stripped 0 bases from V and 4 bases from J, with 12 bases between. CDR1 MNHEY and CDR2 SMNVEV come from the germline V gene (reference sequence). CDR3 length: 16 residues. CDR3 protein: CASSLSWGASTGELFF. CDR3 DNA: TGTGCCAGCAGTTTATCTTGGGGGGCGAGCACCGGGGAGCTGTTTTTT.

In this sample, this clone turned up a few times. The chain couples TRBV6-2 or TRBV6-3 to TRBJ2-1; 7 bases are shared with TRBD2. Trimming removed 4 bases from V and 1 base from J; junction bases left unmatched: 10. The CDR3 has 17 amino acids. Germline-derived CDR1 and CDR2 are MNHEY and SVGEGT. CDR3 loop: CASSSAPGGGSYNEQFF. CDR3 DNA: TGTGCCAGCAGTTCAGCCCCGGGCGGGGGATCCTACAATGAGCAGTTCTTC.

The chain carries TRBV7-2 and TRBJ2-2; the match to TRBD2 covers 7 bases. Trimming took 4 bases from V and 1 from J; bases not matched to a gene: 6. In germline, CDR1 is SGHTA, CDR2 FQGNSA. This CDR3 region has 16 residues. This chain's CDR3 is CASSSVGTMNTGELFF. DNA of the CDR3: TGTGCCAGCAGCTCCGTTGGGACTATGAACACCGGGGAGCTGTTTTTT.

The chain is built from TRBV3-1 (or the pseudogene TRBV3-2) and TRBJ1-4; D remains ambiguous. The CDR3 length is 13 residues. Germline CDR1 reads LGHDT; CDR2 reads YNNKEL (reference sequence). V was trimmed by 0 bases and J by 8 bases, leaving 7 bases between them. CDR3 in amino acids: CASSQEGWEKLFF. In nucleotides, the CDR3 is TGTGCCAGCAGCCAAGAGGGATGGGAAAAACTGTTTTTT.